This T cell receptor (beta chain) was recorded in a study of CD8+ T cells in alopecia areata (dated by TCRdb to the late 2010s). A note on the overall study: Treated patients were enrolled in an open-label pilot trial of oral tofacitinib, 5 to 10 mg twice daily, for moderate-to-severe alopecia areata. Patients on tofacitinib were biopsied at baseline and after 4 and 24 weeks of treatment, and several of the patients also had a later scalp biopsy. The study used high-throughput TCRbeta sequencing to examine T cell clonal expansion in alopecia areata, in both the C3H/HeJ mouse model and human patients. Scalp clonality was compared across normal scalp (n=4), patchy alopecia areata scalp (n=8), and alopecia totalis/universalis scalp (n=8). Tofacitinib was given for 6 to 18 months, followed by 6 months of follow-up off drug to assess delayed response and recurrence. On the human side, TCRbeta sequencing was run on scalp tissue and on sorted CD4+ and CD8+ peripheral blood T cells from healthy controls and from alopecia areata patients with either patchy or totalis/universalis disease. In treated patients, disease severity was measured using the SALT score, which gives the percentage of scalp surface area affected. Amplification of TCRbeta CDR3 regions was done by immunoSEQ multiplex PCR using 35 Vbeta forward primers and 13 Jbeta reverse primers. RNA came from the PAXgene miRNA kit for fixed scalp, the miRNeasy kit for PBMCs, and the RNeasy kit for mouse skin. The research as a whole found: Compared with normal scalp, lesional scalp, particularly in alopecia totalis/universalis, had higher clonality and more expanded CD8+ clones, which suggests antigenic drive. Resident alphabeta T cells in normal human skin are also sequenced, complicating scalp TCR repertoire analysis, unlike mouse skin dominated by gammadelta T cells. Many expanded lesional clones were found to persist in scalp and blood during tofacitinib treatment, and relapse after treatment cessation may be partly explained by this persistence. Shared TCR sequences between patients were less evident than in mice, which may be partly attributable to HLA diversity in the patient population. The treated cohort was small, with a single nonresponder, so links between baseline CD8+ expansion and response need larger studies. With tofacitinib, both scalp clonality and the number of expanded CD8+ clones among the top 100 scalp clones went down significantly.

Library prep was done by the immunoSEQ multiplex PCR assay. For TCR sequencing, RNA was extracted from every sample and reverse transcribed into cDNA to serve as template. First-strand cDNA was synthesized with SuperScript III using a 2:1 mix of oligo-dT and random hexamers. A synthetic immune receptor repertoire was used to measure amplification bias, and any remaining bias was corrected computationally. On the study's bioinformatics: Raw reads were preprocessed for error removal, and CDR3 was defined according to IMGT conventions as running from the conserved cysteine to phenylalanine. Clonality was computed by normalizing Shannon entropy by log2 of the number of productive unique TCRs and subtracting the result from 1. Whether each scalp clone was CD4 or CD8 was inferred by checking scalp TCRbeta sequences against the CD4 and CD8 repertoires from sorted blood. The table comes from immuneACCESS by way of TCRdb, which keeps in-frame sequences with V and J called. Part of the clones is missing from these tables; in studies checked, under half for an unresolved V gene and the rest for unknown reasons. D and trimming come from the DNA, and the V and J calls and clone size come from that table. The sample table contains approximately 210,000 clones; only one count was recorded for less than 50% of them. Jointly, the top ten make up over 2.5% of the sample.

The treatment or condition label of this sample denotes: oral pan-JAK inhibitor, 5-10 mg twice daily. From alopecia areata patients, peripheral blood was collected along with lesional scalp punch biopsies. PBMCs were separated by density centrifugation and stained for CD3, CD4 and CD8, after which CD4+ and CD8+ T cells were sorted on a FACSAria. V and J lose 5 bases and 0 bases, and a span of 15 bases separates them. As encoded in the germline V gene, CDR1 is SGHTA while CDR2 is FQGNSA. The CDR3 has 16 amino acids, counting the end cysteine and phenylalanine. Solely the CDR3 DNA is kept, with 48 bases framed from the first base. This clone was observed a handful of times. Its cognate antigen has yet to be identified. Per-base quality was not reported, and no clone a single base away is much larger than it.

This sample comprised CD4+ T cells sorted from blood, obtained at approximately week 37, from a patient treated with tofacitinib. The chain links TRBV7-2 with TRBJ2-3; tentative D gene TRBD2, with 5 bases matching. The clonotype was recovered from a human donor with alopecia areata. The DNA reads TGTGCCAGCAGCCACCTTCGCGGGCCAAGCACAGATACGCAGTATTTT. Translation gives CASSHLRGPSTDTQYF.